This T cell receptor beta chain was captured in a study of blood T cell repertoires in COVID-19. Study summary: COVID-19 samples from acute and convalescent phases originated in the United States, Italy and Spain. PBMCs, B-cell-depleted T cells, or T cells were the source of the cDNA or gDNA that made up the material.

Germline assignment: CDR1 SGHRS and CDR2 YFSETQ. The V end lost 4 bases, the J end lost 3 bases, and 11 bases lay between the germline ends. The CDR3 consists of 13 residues. In the original workflow: Estimated nucleated cell counts came from reference gene primer amplification. Only in-frame clones appear in the TCRdb table, and some are missing; sequencing was by immunoSEQ multiplex PCR. V, J and clone size derive from that table, while D and trimming were established from the DNA sequence. The repertoire has fewer than 300,000 clones, under 90% of them found once; the top ten carry approximately 9%.

The TCR was taken from a human donor in a cohort sampled during active COVID-19. This sequence joins TRBV5-1 and TRBJ2-7, with D perhaps matching TRBD2 (5 bases). What was sequenced was peripheral blood. CDR3 in DNA: TGCGCCAGCAGCCGAGACCGGGGCTACGAGCAGTACTTC. Encoded protein: CASSRDRGYEQYF.